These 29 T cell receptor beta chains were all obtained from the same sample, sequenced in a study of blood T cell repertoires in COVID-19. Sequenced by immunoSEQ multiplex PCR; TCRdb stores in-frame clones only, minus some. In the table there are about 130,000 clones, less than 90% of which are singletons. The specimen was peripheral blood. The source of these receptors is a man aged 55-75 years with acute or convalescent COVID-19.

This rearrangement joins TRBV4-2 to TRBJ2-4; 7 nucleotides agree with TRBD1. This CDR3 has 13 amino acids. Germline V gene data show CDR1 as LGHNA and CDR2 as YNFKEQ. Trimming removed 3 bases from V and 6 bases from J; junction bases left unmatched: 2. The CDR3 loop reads CASSQGQRNIQYF. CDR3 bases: TGTGCCAGCAGCCAGGGACAGCGAAACATTCAGTACTTC.

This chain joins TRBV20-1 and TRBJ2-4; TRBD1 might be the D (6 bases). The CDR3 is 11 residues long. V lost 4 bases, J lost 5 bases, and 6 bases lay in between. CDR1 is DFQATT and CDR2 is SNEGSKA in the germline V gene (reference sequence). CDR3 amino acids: CSANRENIQYF. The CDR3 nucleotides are TGCAGTGCTAACAGGGAAAACATTCAGTACTTC.

In DNA form, the CDR3 reads TGTGCCAGCAGTCGCCCCGGGACAGGGGGCCGCAACTATGGCTACACCTTC. Its protein product is CASSRPGTGGRNYGYTF. This chain uses TRBV6-6 with TRBJ1-2, with 12 bases that match TRBD1. J gave up 2 bases and V 5 bases, and 9 bases lay outside the gene matches. Germline lookup yields CDR1 MNHNY and CDR2 SVGAGI (reference sequence). The CDR3 length is 17 residues.

The CDR3 bases are TGTGCCAGCAGCCGCACAGGGGGAATCTACAATGAGCAGTTCTTC. Protein product: CASSRTGGIYNEQFF. The genes are TRBV3-1 (or the pseudogene TRBV3-2) and TRBJ2-1; TRBD1 matches at 8 bases. The J segment lost 3 bases and the V segment lost 4 bases, leaving 5 bases of the junction unmatched. The CDR3 length is 15 residues. Germline-derived CDR1 and CDR2 are LGHDT and YNNKEL (reference sequence).

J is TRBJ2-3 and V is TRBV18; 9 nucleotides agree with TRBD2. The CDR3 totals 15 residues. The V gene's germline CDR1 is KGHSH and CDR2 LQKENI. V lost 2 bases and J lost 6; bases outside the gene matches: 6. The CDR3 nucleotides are TGTGCCAGCTCACCAGTCCGGACTAGCGAGGATACGCAGTATTTT. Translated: CASSPVRTSEDTQYF.

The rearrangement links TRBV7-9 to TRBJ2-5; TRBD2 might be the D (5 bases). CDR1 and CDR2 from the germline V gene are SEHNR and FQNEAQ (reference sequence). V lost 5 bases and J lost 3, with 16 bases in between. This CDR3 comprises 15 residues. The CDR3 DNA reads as TGTGCCAGCAGCCCTCTTGAAGCGGCAAAAGAGACCCAGTACTTC. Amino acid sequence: CASSPLEAAKETQYF.

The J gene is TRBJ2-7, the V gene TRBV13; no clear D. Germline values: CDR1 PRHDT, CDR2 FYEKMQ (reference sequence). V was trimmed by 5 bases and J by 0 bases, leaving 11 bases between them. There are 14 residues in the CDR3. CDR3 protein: CASSPRSVSYEQYF. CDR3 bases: TGTGCCAGCAGCCCCCGTTCTGTCTCCTACGAGCAGTACTTC.

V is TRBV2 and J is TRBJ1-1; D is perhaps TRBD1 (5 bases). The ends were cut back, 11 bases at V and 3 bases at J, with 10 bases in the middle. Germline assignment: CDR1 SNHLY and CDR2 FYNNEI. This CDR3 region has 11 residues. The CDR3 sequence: CACLGDTEAFF. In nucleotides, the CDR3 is TGTGCCTGCTTAGGGGACACTGAAGCTTTCTTT. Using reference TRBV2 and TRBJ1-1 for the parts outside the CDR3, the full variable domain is EPEVTQTPSHQVTQMGQEVILRCVPISNHLYFYWYRQILGQKVEFLVSFYNNEISEKSEIFDDQFSVERPDGSNFTLKIRSTKLEDSAMYFCACLGDTEAFFGQGTRLTVV.

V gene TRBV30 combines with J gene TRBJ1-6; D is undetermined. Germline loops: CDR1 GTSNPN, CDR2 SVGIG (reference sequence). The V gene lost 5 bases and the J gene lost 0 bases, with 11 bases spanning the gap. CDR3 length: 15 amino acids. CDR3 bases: TGTGCCTGGGCAGGATTGAGCTCCTATAATTCACCCCTCCACTTT. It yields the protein CAWAGLSSYNSPLHF.

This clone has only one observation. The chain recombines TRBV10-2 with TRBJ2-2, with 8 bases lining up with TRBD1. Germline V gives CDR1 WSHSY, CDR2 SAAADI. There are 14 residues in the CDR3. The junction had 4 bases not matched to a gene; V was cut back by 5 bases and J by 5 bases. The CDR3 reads CASSSTGATGELFF. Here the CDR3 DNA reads TGCGCCAGCAGTTCGACAGGGGCGACCGGGGAGCTGTTTTTT.

This CDR3 is CASSVGVSGRRDEQFF. For the CDR3, the DNA is TGTGCCAGCAGCGTCGGAGTTAGCGGGAGGAGAGATGAGCAGTTCTTC. The chain uses TRBV9 and TRBJ2-1; 10 positions match TRBD2. In germline, CDR1 is SGDLS, CDR2 YYNGEE. V lost 2 bases to trimming and J lost 8 bases; unmatched junction nucleotides: 10. CDR3 length: 16 amino acids.

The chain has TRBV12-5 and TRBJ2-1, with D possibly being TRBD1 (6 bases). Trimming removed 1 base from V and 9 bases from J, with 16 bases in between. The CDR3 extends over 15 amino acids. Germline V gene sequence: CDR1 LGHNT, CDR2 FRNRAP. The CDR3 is CASGLGTASGVEQFF. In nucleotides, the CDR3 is TGTGCTAGTGGTTTGGGGACAGCGTCTGGCGTTGAGCAGTTCTTC. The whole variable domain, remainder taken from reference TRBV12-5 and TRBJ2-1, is DARVTQTPRHKVTEMGQEVTMRCQPILGHNTVFWYRQTMMQGLELLAYFRNRAPLDDSGMPKDRFSAEMPDATLATLKIQPSEPRDSAVYFCASGLGTASGVEQFFGPGTRLTVL.

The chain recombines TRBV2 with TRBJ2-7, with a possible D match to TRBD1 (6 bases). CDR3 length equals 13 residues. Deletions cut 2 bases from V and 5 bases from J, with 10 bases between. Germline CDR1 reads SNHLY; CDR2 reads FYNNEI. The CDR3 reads CASSEQGMNEQYF. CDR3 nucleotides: TGTGCCAGCAGTGAACAGGGGATGAACGAGCAGTACTTC. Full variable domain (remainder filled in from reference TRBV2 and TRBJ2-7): EPEVTQTPSHQVTQMGQEVILRCVPISNHLYFYWYRQILGQKVEFLVSFYNNEISEKSEIFDDQFSVERPDGSNFTLKIRSTKLEDSAMYFCASSEQGMNEQYFGPGTRLTVT.

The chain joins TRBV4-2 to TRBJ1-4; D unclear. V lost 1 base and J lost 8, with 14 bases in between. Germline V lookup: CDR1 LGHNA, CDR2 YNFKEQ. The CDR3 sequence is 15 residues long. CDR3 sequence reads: CASSQGEGPGEKLFF. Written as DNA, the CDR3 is TGTGCCAGCAGCCAAGGGGAGGGTCCGGGGGAAAAACTGTTTTTT.

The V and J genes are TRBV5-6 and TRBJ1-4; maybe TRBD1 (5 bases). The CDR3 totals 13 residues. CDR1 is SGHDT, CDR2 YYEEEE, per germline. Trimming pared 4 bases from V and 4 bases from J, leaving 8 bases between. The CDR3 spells CASSGGLNEKLFF. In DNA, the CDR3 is TGTGCCAGCAGCGGGGGACTTAATGAAAAACTGTTTTTT.

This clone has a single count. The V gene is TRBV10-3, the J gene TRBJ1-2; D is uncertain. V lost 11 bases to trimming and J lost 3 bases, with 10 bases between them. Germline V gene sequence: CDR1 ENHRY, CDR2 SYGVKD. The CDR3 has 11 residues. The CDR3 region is CAGGGDYGYTF. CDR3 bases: TGTGCCGGTGGCGGGGACTATGGCTACACCTTC.

CDR3 residues: CASSYAGQIYGYTF. The DNA of the CDR3 is TGTGCCAGCAGTTACGCGGGACAGATCTATGGCTACACCTTC. V usage is TRBV6-5 and J usage is TRBJ1-2, with 7 bases fitting TRBD1. The V gene's germline CDR1 is MNHEY and CDR2 SVGAGI. The CDR3 is made up of 14 amino acids. V dropped 2 bases and J dropped 4; count of bases not matched to a gene: 4.

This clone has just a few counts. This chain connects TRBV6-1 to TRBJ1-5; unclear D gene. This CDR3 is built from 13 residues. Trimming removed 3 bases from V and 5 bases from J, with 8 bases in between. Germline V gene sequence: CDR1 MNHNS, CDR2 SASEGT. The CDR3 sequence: CASSDRIHQPQHF. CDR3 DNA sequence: TGTGCCAGCAGTGACAGGATTCATCAGCCCCAGCATTTT.

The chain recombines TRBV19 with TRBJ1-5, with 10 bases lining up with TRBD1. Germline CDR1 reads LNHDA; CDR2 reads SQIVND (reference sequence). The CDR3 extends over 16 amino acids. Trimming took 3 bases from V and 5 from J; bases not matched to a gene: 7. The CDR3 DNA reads TGTGCCAGTAGTATCCCTCCGACAGGGGGCTATCAGCCCCAGCATTTT. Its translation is CASSIPPTGGYQPQHF.

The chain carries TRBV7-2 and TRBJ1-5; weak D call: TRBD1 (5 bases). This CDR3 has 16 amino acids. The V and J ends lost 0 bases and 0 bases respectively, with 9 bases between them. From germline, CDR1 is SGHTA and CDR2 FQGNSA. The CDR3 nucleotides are TGTGCCAGCAGCTTAGCGGGGGGTTATAGCAATCAGCCCCAGCATTTT. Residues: CASSLAGGYSNQPQHF.

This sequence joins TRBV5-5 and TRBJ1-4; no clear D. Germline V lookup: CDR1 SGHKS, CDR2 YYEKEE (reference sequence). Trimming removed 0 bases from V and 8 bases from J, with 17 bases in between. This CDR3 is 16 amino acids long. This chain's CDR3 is CASSLGLGGAEEKLFF. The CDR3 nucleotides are TGTGCCAGCAGCTTGGGCTTAGGCGGTGCTGAGGAAAAACTGTTTTTT.

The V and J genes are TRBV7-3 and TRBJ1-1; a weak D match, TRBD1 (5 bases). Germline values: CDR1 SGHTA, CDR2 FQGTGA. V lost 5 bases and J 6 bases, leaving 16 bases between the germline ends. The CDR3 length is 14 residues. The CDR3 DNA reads TGTGCCAGCAGCAAGACAGAGGCGGTCGCTGAAGCTTTCTTT. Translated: CASSKTEAVAEAFF. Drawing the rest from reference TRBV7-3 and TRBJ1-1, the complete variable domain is GAGVSQTPSNKVTEKGKYVELRCDPISGHTALYWYRQSLGQGPEFLIYFQGTGAADDSGLPNDRFFAVRPEGSVSTLKIQRTERGDSAVYLCASSKTEAVAEAFFGQGTRLTVV.

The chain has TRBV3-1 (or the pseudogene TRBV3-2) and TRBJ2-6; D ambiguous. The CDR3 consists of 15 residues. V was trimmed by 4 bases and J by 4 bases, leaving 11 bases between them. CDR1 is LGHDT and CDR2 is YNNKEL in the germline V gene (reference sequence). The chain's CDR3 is CASSLQALGANVLTF. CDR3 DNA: TGTGCCAGCAGCCTCCAAGCCCTCGGGGCCAACGTCCTGACTTTC.

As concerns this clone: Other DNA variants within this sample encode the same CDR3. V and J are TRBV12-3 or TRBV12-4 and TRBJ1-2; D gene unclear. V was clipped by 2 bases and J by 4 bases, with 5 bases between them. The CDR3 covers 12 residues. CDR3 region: CASSLQAYGYTF. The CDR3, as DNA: TGTGCCAGCAGTTTACAAGCCTATGGCTACACCTTC.

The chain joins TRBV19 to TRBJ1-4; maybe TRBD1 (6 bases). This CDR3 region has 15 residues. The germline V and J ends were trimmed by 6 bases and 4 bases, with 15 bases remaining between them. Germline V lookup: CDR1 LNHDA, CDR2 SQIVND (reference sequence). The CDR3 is CASRNTGMGNEKLFF. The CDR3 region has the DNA TGTGCCAGTAGAAATACAGGGATGGGTAATGAAAAACTGTTTTTT.

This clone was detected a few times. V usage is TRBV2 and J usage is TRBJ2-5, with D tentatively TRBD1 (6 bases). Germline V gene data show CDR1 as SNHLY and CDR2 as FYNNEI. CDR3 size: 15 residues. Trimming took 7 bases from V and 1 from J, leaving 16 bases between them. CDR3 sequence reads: CASTRQGQSQETQYF. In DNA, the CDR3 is TGTGCCAGCACCCGGCAGGGACAATCCCAAGAGACCCAGTACTTC.

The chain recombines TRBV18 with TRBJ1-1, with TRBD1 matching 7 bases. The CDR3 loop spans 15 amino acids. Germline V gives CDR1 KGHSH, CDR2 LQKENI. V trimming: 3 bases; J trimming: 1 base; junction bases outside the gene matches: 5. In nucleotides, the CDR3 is TGTGCCAGCTCACCCGGGACAGACGAGAACACTGAAGCTTTCTTT. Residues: CASSPGTDENTEAFF.

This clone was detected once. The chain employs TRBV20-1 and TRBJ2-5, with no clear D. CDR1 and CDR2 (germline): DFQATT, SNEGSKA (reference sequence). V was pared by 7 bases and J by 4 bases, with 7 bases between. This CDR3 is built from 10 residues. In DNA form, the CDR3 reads TGCAGTGTCTACGGAGAGACCCAGTACTTC. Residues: CSVYGETQYF.

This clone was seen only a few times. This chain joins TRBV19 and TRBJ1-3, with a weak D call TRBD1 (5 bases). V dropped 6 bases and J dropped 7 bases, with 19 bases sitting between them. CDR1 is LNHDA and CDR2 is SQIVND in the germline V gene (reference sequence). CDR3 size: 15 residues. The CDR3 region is CASSRGDSALNTIYF. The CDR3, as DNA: TGTGCCAGTAGCCGAGGAGACAGTGCTTTGAACACCATATATTTT.